Detailed here is one T cell receptor (beta chain). Using immunoSEQ multiplex PCR, the repertoire was profiled, and TCRdb retains in-frame clones only, with some absent. The repertoire consists of tens of thousands of clones, with 91% occurring once and the leading ten covering roughly 2%. These data are taken from a study of blood T cell repertoires in COVID-19. On the study more broadly: Donors in the United States, Italy and Spain gave samples during acute or convalescent COVID-19.

From germline, CDR1 is SNHLY and CDR2 FYNNEI. The CDR3 runs to 13 residues. After removal of 7 bases from V and 6 bases from J, the junction contained 5 bases not matched to a gene. The sample comprised peripheral blood. The chain recombines TRBV2 with TRBJ2-2; 7 bases are shared with TRBD1. This receptor was identified in a woman between 45 and 60 years old in a cohort sampled during active COVID-19. The chain's CDR3 is CASTQGRSGELFF. The CDR3, as DNA: TGTGCCAGCACACAGGGGCGTTCCGGGGAGCTGTTTTTT. Drawing the rest from reference TRBV2 and TRBJ2-2, the complete variable domain is EPEVTQTPSHQVTQMGQEVILRCVPISNHLYFYWYRQILGQKVEFLVSFYNNEISEKSEIFDDQFSVERPDGSNFTLKIRSTKLEDSAMYFCASTQGRSGELFFGEGSRLTVL.